This T cell receptor beta chain was recovered during a study of cytomegalovirus exposure and HLA in healthy donors. Germline-derived CDR1 and CDR2 are SGHNT and YYREEE (reference sequence). This CDR3 contains 13 residues. V lost 0 bases to trimming and J lost 5 bases, with 8 bases between them. The PCR ran on 60 Vbeta and 13 Jbeta primers. The repertoire was sequenced with immunoSEQ multiplex PCR; TCRdb's copy has only in-frame clones and lacks some. The profile covers 150,000 to 200,000 clones, with 70% to 90% appearing a single time and 4.5% to 5.5% taken by the ten largest. The TCR was taken from a girl aged 5-17 years in good health and CMV-seropositive. The V call is TRBV5-4, the J call TRBJ1-2; D unresolved. The sequencing input was PBMCs. CDR3 loop: CASSLDAEYGYTF. CDR3 DNA sequence: TGTGCCAGCAGCTTGGATGCGGAGTATGGCTACACCTTC.